This T cell receptor (beta chain) was sequenced for a study of T cell repertoires in cytomegalovirus infection. Background on the study: Indicated by public TCR beta signatures were CMV infection and matching HLA type.

The CDR3 has 16 amino acids. With V trimmed by 3 bases and J by 5 bases, 7 bases remained unmatched. CDR1 is LGHNA, CDR2 YSLEER, per germline. As to this clonotype: No antigen is known for it.

Study observations and caveats: HLA-C-restricted TCR beta clonotypes specific for CMV led the ex vivo response. Identification of carriers of CMV plus the relevant HLA was performed using cumulative public TCR beta family frequency.

TCRdb redid the calling of the reads with MiXCR, one entry per CDR3 protein. The sample holds about 770,000 distinct CDR3 sequences; about 27% are singletons and the top ten take about 12%. The chain employs TRBV4-3 and TRBJ2-2; 9 nucleotides agree with TRBD2. Material: cultured CD8+ T cells from PBMCs, obtained from culture after CMV antigen stimulation. The TCR comes from a human donor in good health (CMV status not recorded). Some clones in this sample may be carry-over from other donors' samples. CDR3: CASSHAGGRRTGELFF. The CDR3, as DNA: TGCGCCAGCAGCCATGCGGGGGGGCGGCGAACCGGGGAGCTGTTTTTT.